This TCR beta chain was identified during a study of somatic mutations in cytotoxic T cells in rheumatoid arthritis. Study observations and caveats: Significant differences in CD8+ T-cell clonality were not found between rheumatoid arthritis patients and healthy controls (age-matched). CD8+ clonality rose with age in rheumatoid arthritis patients, not healthy controls.

Positive magnetic bead selection, which isolated the CD4+ and CD8+ cells, was followed by a flow cytometry check of purity. The CDR3 spans 12 residues. V lost 4 bases, J lost 8 bases, and 4 bases stayed unmatched. Germline lookup yields CDR1 MNHNS and CDR2 SASEGT. On this clone itself: As yet, its antigen is unknown.

Assay: immunoSEQ multiplex PCR; the TCRdb copy retains only in-frame clones and omits some. The table has some 17,000 clones, about 83% seen once; the top ten hold roughly a sixth. The rearrangement uses TRBV6-1 and TRBJ1-2, with 7 bases identical to TRBD1. Sequenced material: CD8+ T cells sorted from blood. This receptor was identified in an adult with rheumatoid arthritis. The CDR3 sequence: CASSGQGWGYTF. The CDR3 DNA is TGTGCCAGCAGTGGACAGGGATGGGGCTACACCTTC.